One and the same sample provided the 9 T cell receptor gamma chains below, sequenced in a study of γδ T cells in repeated Plasmodium falciparum infection. Vgamma9/Vdelta2+ and Vdelta2-negative gammadelta T cells were flow-sorted from PBMC for bulk sequencing. TCRdb reprocessed the multiplex PCR reads using CATT. Among approximately 25,000 gamma-chain clones, 2.5% to 3.5% were seen once, and the ten largest hold 30% to 35%. The sample was gamma-delta T cells from blood. The source of these receptors is a pool of human donors (malaria-infected and uninfected, not separated).

A note on this clone: Translating this DNA gives a protein that differs at residue 14 from the TCRdb one, which belongs to a much larger clone; a read error is likely, and the protein shown is this translation. The chain is built from TRGV9 and TRGJP. The J gene is absent in TCRdb and was assigned here via DNA matching to germline. This CDR3 is built from 17 residues. From germline, CDR1 is GITISATS and CDR2 ISYDGTV (reference sequence). This CDR3 is CALWEVGGELGKKVKVF. Written as DNA, the CDR3 is TGTGCCTTGTGGGAGGTGGGGGGAGAGTTGGGCAAAAAAGTCAAGGTATTT.

This clone came up many times. TCRdb's listed protein matches a much larger clone and diverges from this DNA's translation at residue 4, likely through a read error; the protein shown comes from the DNA. The chain combines TRGV9 with TRGJ1 or TRGJ2. TCRdb carries no J gene annotation; the J gene was assigned here by matching the DNA with germline. Germline CDR1 reads GITISATS; CDR2 reads ISYDGTV (reference sequence). The CDR3 is 10 amino acids. CDR3: CALREDKKLF. CDR3 in DNA: TGTGCCTTGCGGGAGGATAAGAAACTCTTT.

This clone was counted ten times or more. This DNA translates differently at residue 4 from the TCRdb protein, which is that of a much larger clone; a read error is likely, and the protein shown is the DNA's own translation. The chain joins TRGV4 to TRGJ1 or TRGJ2. TCRdb offers no J gene call, so here the DNA was matched to germline to obtain one. The CDR3 totals 12 residues. Looked up from germline, CDR1 is EGSTGY and CDR2 is YDSYTSSV. The J segment lost 7 bases and the V segment lost 9 bases, leaving 12 bases of the junction unmatched. The CDR3 DNA reads as TGTGCCACCCGAGATGGGCGGTATAAGAAACTCTTT. Translating it yields CATRDGRYKKLF.

To note about this clone: This sequence is one base from a far larger clone and is likely a read error. The identical CDR3 is also encoded by other nucleotide sequences in the sample. V and J are TRGV3 and TRGJ1 or TRGJ2. The J gene, missing from TCRdb, was assigned here through DNA to germline matching. Trimming at V came to 1 base and at J to 6 bases, leaving 9 bases not matched to a gene. The CDR3 covers 14 residues. From germline, CDR1 is VTNTFY and CDR2 YDVSTARD (reference sequence). CDR3: CATWDSDWSYKKLF. CDR3 DNA sequence: TGTGCCACCTGGGACAGCGACTGGTCTTATAAGAAACTCTTT.

This clone was found many times. For this DNA, TCRdb reports the protein of a much larger clone, which diverges at residue 3, most likely from a read error; the protein presented here is translated directly from the DNA. The J gene is TRGJP2, the V gene TRGV5. This CDR3 has 14 residues. Germline CDR1 and CDR2: VINAFY and YDVSNSKD. This chain's CDR3 is CAAWDKRSDWIKTF. The DNA for the CDR3 is TGTGCCGCCTGGGACAAACGTAGTGATTGGATCAAGACGTTT.

In this sample, this clone turned up many times. This DNA translates differently at residue 8 from the TCRdb protein, which is that of a much larger clone; a read error is likely, and the protein shown is the DNA's own translation. J is TRGJP and V is TRGV9. The germline V gene has CDR1 GITISATS and CDR2 ISYDGTV (reference sequence). The CDR3 totals 15 residues. The CDR3 sequence is CALWESEFGKKIKVF. The CDR3 coding sequence is TGTGCCTTGTGGGAGTCAGAGTTTGGCAAAAAAATCAAGGTATTT.

This clone occurred a few times. A read error is likely here: a far larger clone is one base away. Within the sample, other DNA sequences also encode this same CDR3. This chain connects TRGV9 to TRGJP1. TCRdb leaves out the J gene; it was filled in here by matching the DNA to germline. CDR3 length: 21 residues. Germline V gene lookup returns CDR1 GITISATS and CDR2 ISYDGTV (reference sequence). As DNA, the CDR3 is TGTGCCTTGTGGGAGGTCGCCCTAGGGCGGAGGGGGTATACCACTGGCTGGTTCAAGATATTT. The encoded protein is CALWEVALGRRGYTTGWFKIF.

This clone was observed many times. A read error is the likely source, as a far larger clone sits one nucleotide away. The sample contains more than one DNA sequence encoding this CDR3. No J gene was called, and the V gene is TRGV9. The V gene's germline CDR1 is GITISATS and CDR2 ISYDGTV (reference sequence). The CDR3 loop spans 14 amino acids. The CDR3 here is CALWETQDYYKKLF. In DNA, the CDR3 is TGTGCCTTGTGGGAGACCCAGGATTATTATAAGAAACTCTTC.

Turning to this clone: TCRdb pairs this DNA with a much larger clone's protein that differs at residue 7, likely a read error; the protein shown was translated from the DNA. This chain links TRGV9 with TRGJ1 or TRGJ2. TCRdb gives no J gene; it was assigned here by matching the DNA to germline. The junction had 14 bases not matched to a gene; V was cut back by 3 bases and J by 0 bases. The CDR3 extends over 17 amino acids. Germline CDR1 GITISATS, CDR2 ISYDGTV (reference sequence). For the CDR3, the DNA is TGTGCCTTGTGGGAGCCATCAACCCCCTGGAATTATTATAAGAAACTCTTT. This translates into CALWEPSTPWNYYKKLF.